The rows below give T cell receptor beta chains drawn from one sample of a study of blood T cell repertoires in COVID-19. The table came from immunoSEQ multiplex PCR; TCRdb's copy has only in-frame clones and leaves some out. The sample has around 210,000 clones, around 81% seen once. The sample taken for sequencing was peripheral blood. Receptors originate from a woman in her 70s with acute or convalescent COVID-19. Both conserved end residues are part of each CDR3. The D gene is left open where the match is weak. Not every row has a clone size; where given, it reads once, few, many or a size class.

d_gene: NA; j_gene: TRBJ2-5; v_gene: TRBV5-6; abundance: once; CDR3aa: CASSLQGGNQETQYF; CDR3nt: TGTGCCAGCAGCTTGCAGGGTGGTAACCAAGAGACCCAGTACTTC
d_gene: TRBD2; j_gene: TRBJ2-2; v_gene: TRBV10-3; abundance: NA; CDR3aa: CAISESLAGVTGELFF; CDR3nt: TGTGCCATCAGTGAGTCGCTAGCGGGAGTCACCGGGGAGCTGTTTTTT
d_gene: NA; j_gene: TRBJ1-3; v_gene: TRBV3-1/TRBV3-2; abundance: NA; CDR3aa: CASSQGYRANTIYF; CDR3nt: TGTGCCAGCAGCCAAGGTTACAGGGCAAACACCATATATTTT
d_gene: TRBD1; j_gene: TRBJ2-2; v_gene: TRBV29-1; abundance: NA; CDR3aa: CSVRGQGARSAGELFF; CDR3nt: TGCAGCGTCCGGGGACAGGGGGCGCGTTCCGCCGGGGAGCTGTTTTTT
d_gene: NA; j_gene: TRBJ1-3; v_gene: TRBV28; abundance: NA; CDR3aa: CASSLLGPATIYF; CDR3nt: TGTGCCAGCAGTTTATTGGGCCCCGCCACCATATATTTT
d_gene: NA; j_gene: TRBJ1-1; v_gene: TRBV29-1; abundance: NA; CDR3aa: CSVRTGRNTEAFF; CDR3nt: TGCAGCGTTCGGACGGGAAGGAACACTGAAGCTTTCTTT
d_gene: NA; j_gene: TRBJ1-5; v_gene: TRBV2; abundance: NA; CDR3aa: CASSELLANQPQHF; CDR3nt: TGTGCCAGCAGTGAACTCCTGGCCAATCAGCCCCAGCATTTT
d_gene: NA; j_gene: TRBJ2-6; v_gene: TRBV30; abundance: NA; CDR3aa: CAWSQTGSGANVLTF; CDR3nt: TGTGCCTGGAGTCAGACGGGTTCCGGGGCCAACGTCCTGACTTTC
d_gene: NA; j_gene: TRBJ1-2; v_gene: TRBV4-2; abundance: NA; CDR3aa: CASSQEGPGVGGYTF; CDR3nt: TGTGCCAGCAGCCAAGAGGGTCCAGGGGTGGGTGGCTACACCTTC
d_gene: TRBD2; j_gene: TRBJ2-7; v_gene: TRBV12-3/TRBV12-4; abundance: NA; CDR3aa: CASSLSGSYEQYF; CDR3nt: TGTGCCAGCAGCCTTAGCGGGAGTTACGAGCAGTACTTC
d_gene: TRBD2; j_gene: TRBJ2-3; v_gene: TRBV5-1; abundance: NA; CDR3aa: CASSQTSRSTDTQYF; CDR3nt: TGCGCCAGCAGCCAGACTAGCAGAAGCACAGATACGCAGTATTTT
d_gene: TRBD1; j_gene: TRBJ2-7; v_gene: TRBV28; abundance: NA; CDR3aa: CASRGQAEEQYF; CDR3nt: TGTGCCAGTCGGGGACAGGCAGAAGAGCAGTACTTC
d_gene: NA; j_gene: TRBJ2-7; v_gene: TRBV19; abundance: once; CDR3aa: CASSIRPGEFYEQYF; CDR3nt: TGTGCCAGTAGTATCCGACCGGGAGAGTTCTACGAGCAGTACTTC
d_gene: NA; j_gene: TRBJ1-3; v_gene: TRBV28; abundance: few; CDR3aa: CASTITGTYSGNTIYF; CDR3nt: TGTGCCAGCACTATCACAGGGACCTACTCTGGAAACACCATATATTTT
d_gene: NA; j_gene: TRBJ1-5; v_gene: TRBV12-3/TRBV12-4; abundance: NA; CDR3aa: CASSFEGEQPQHF; CDR3nt: TGTGCCAGCAGTTTTGAAGGGGAACAGCCCCAGCATTTT
d_gene: TRBD2; j_gene: TRBJ2-7; v_gene: TRBV6-5; abundance: NA; CDR3aa: CAIRTSDNYEQYF; CDR3nt: TGTGCCATCAGGACTAGCGACAACTACGAGCAGTACTTC
d_gene: NA; j_gene: TRBJ2-3; v_gene: TRBV5-4; abundance: NA; CDR3aa: CASSPKTGTDTQYF; CDR3nt: TGTGCCAGCAGCCCTAAGACAGGCACAGATACGCAGTATTTT
d_gene: NA; j_gene: TRBJ1-1; v_gene: TRBV5-6; abundance: NA; CDR3aa: CASGDTPGTEAFF; CDR3nt: TGTGCCAGCGGGGACACCCCGGGGACTGAAGCTTTCTTT
d_gene: TRBD1; j_gene: TRBJ1-1; v_gene: TRBV3-1/TRBV3-2; abundance: NA; CDR3aa: CASSPTGGTGEAFF; CDR3nt: TGTGCCAGCAGCCCGACAGGGGGGACCGGTGAAGCTTTCTTT
d_gene: TRBD1; j_gene: TRBJ2-5; v_gene: TRBV18; abundance: NA; CDR3aa: CASSPTRGRFMETQYF; CDR3nt: TGTGCCAGCTCACCAACCAGGGGGCGCTTTATGGAGACCCAGTACTTC
d_gene: TRBD1; j_gene: TRBJ1-2; v_gene: TRBV27; abundance: NA; CDR3aa: CASSPLRTGGNYGYTF; CDR3nt: TGTGCCAGCAGTCCACTCCGGACAGGGGGCAACTATGGCTACACCTTC
d_gene: NA; j_gene: TRBJ2-7; v_gene: TRBV2; abundance: NA; CDR3aa: CASRMSSEQYF; CDR3nt: TGTGCCAGCAGAATGTCCTCCGAGCAGTACTTC
d_gene: NA; j_gene: TRBJ2-1; v_gene: TRBV6-2/TRBV6-3; abundance: NA; CDR3aa: CASSLVDRSLLYNEQFF; CDR3nt: TGTGCCAGCAGTCTAGTCGACAGGTCCTTACTTTACAATGAGCAGTTCTTC
d_gene: NA; j_gene: TRBJ1-6; v_gene: TRBV5-4; abundance: NA; CDR3aa: CASSPMTGSYNSPLHF; CDR3nt: TGTGCCAGCAGCCCAATGACAGGCTCCTATAATTCACCCCTCCACTTT
d_gene: TRBD1; j_gene: TRBJ2-3; v_gene: TRBV5-1; abundance: NA; CDR3aa: CASSLGDRATSDTQYF; CDR3nt: TGCGCCAGCAGCTTGGGAGACAGGGCAACCTCAGATACGCAGTATTTT
d_gene: NA; j_gene: TRBJ1-6; v_gene: TRBV28; abundance: NA; CDR3aa: CASSLYTGNSPLHF; CDR3nt: TGTGCCAGCAGTTTATACACGGGGAATTCACCCCTCCACTTT
d_gene: NA; j_gene: TRBJ2-7; v_gene: TRBV19; abundance: NA; CDR3aa: CASSIDLRQTYEQYF; CDR3nt: TGTGCCAGTAGTATAGATTTGCGACAGACCTACGAGCAGTACTTC
d_gene: TRBD1; j_gene: TRBJ1-1; v_gene: TRBV9; abundance: NA; CDR3aa: CASSAGTGFIAFF; CDR3nt: TGTGCCAGCAGCGCAGGGACAGGGTTTATAGCTTTCTTT
d_gene: NA; j_gene: TRBJ2-7; v_gene: TRBV18; abundance: NA; CDR3aa: CASSLREGRNPSYEQYF; CDR3nt: TGTGCCAGCTCACTCCGGGAAGGACGGAATCCCTCCTACGAGCAGTACTTC
d_gene: NA; j_gene: TRBJ1-2; v_gene: TRBV5-1; abundance: once; CDR3aa: CASSLSQSYGYTF; CDR3nt: TGCGCCAGCAGCTTATCGCAGTCCTATGGCTACACCTTC
d_gene: TRBD1; j_gene: TRBJ2-5; v_gene: TRBV28; abundance: NA; CDR3aa: CASSIDREETQYF; CDR3nt: TGTGCCAGCAGCATCGACAGGGAGGAGACCCAGTACTTC
d_gene: TRBD2; j_gene: TRBJ2-3; v_gene: TRBV29-1; abundance: NA; CDR3aa: CSVEVPPGLAGEGDTQYF; CDR3nt: TGCAGCGTTGAGGTCCCCCCGGGACTAGCGGGAGAAGGAGATACGCAGTATTTT
d_gene: TRBD2; j_gene: TRBJ2-3; v_gene: TRBV3-1/TRBV3-2; abundance: NA; CDR3aa: CASTSGRVTDTQYF; CDR3nt: TGTGCCAGCACTAGCGGGAGAGTCACAGATACGCAGTATTTT
d_gene: TRBD2; j_gene: TRBJ2-7; v_gene: TRBV14; abundance: few; CDR3aa: CASSPQGRRTSGASYEQYF; CDR3nt: TGTGCCAGCAGCCCCCAGGGACGGAGGACCAGCGGGGCATCCTACGAGCAGTACTTC
d_gene: TRBD2; j_gene: TRBJ2-5; v_gene: TRBV28; abundance: NA; CDR3aa: CASSLGPGVAGLEGTQYF; CDR3nt: TGTGCCAGCAGTTTGGGGCCTGGGGTAGCGGGTCTTGAGGGGACCCAGTACTTC
d_gene: TRBD2; j_gene: TRBJ2-1; v_gene: TRBV29-1; abundance: NA; CDR3aa: CSVALAGVYNEQFF; CDR3nt: TGCAGCGTAGCTCTAGCGGGAGTTTACAATGAGCAGTTCTTC
d_gene: NA; j_gene: TRBJ1-2; v_gene: TRBV28; abundance: NA; CDR3aa: CASSLLQVDYGYTF; CDR3nt: TGTGCCAGCAGTTTATTGCAGGTTGACTATGGCTACACCTTC
d_gene: TRBD1; j_gene: TRBJ1-6; v_gene: TRBV18; abundance: NA; CDR3aa: CASSSNRDRVSPLHF; CDR3nt: TGTGCCAGCTCGTCGAACCGGGACAGGGTTTCACCCCTCCACTTT
d_gene: NA; j_gene: TRBJ2-7; v_gene: TRBV28; abundance: NA; CDR3aa: CASSFRDTSYEQYF; CDR3nt: TGTGCCAGCAGTTTCCGGGACACTTCCTACGAGCAGTACTTC
d_gene: NA; j_gene: TRBJ1-3; v_gene: TRBV4-1; abundance: NA; CDR3aa: CASSQEYPGEGPGNTIYF; CDR3nt: TGCGCCAGCAGCCAGGAGTATCCGGGAGAGGGCCCTGGAAACACCATATATTTT
d_gene: NA; j_gene: TRBJ2-5; v_gene: TRBV20-1; abundance: NA; CDR3aa: CSAARETQYF; CDR3nt: TGCAGTGCAGCAAGAGAGACCCAGTACTTC
d_gene: TRBD1; j_gene: TRBJ1-1; v_gene: TRBV14; abundance: few; CDR3aa: CASSQTRQGEAFF; CDR3nt: TGTGCCAGCAGCCAGACAAGACAGGGCGAAGCTTTCTTT
d_gene: NA; j_gene: TRBJ2-5; v_gene: TRBV28; abundance: NA; CDR3aa: CASSLPGETQYF; CDR3nt: TGTGCCAGCAGTTTACCGGGGGAGACCCAGTACTTC
d_gene: NA; j_gene: TRBJ1-1; v_gene: TRBV3-1/TRBV3-2; abundance: NA; CDR3aa: CASSQDYSNTEAFF; CDR3nt: TGTGCCAGCAGCCAAGATTACTCGAACACTGAAGCTTTCTTT
d_gene: NA; j_gene: TRBJ1-4; v_gene: TRBV10-3; abundance: NA; CDR3aa: CAISGAGSNEKLFF; CDR3nt: TGTGCCATCAGTGGGGCAGGGTCTAATGAAAAACTGTTTTTT
d_gene: TRBD2; j_gene: TRBJ2-1; v_gene: TRBV27; abundance: once; CDR3aa: CASWTSGSFDEQFF; CDR3nt: TGTGCCAGTTGGACTAGCGGGAGTTTTGATGAGCAGTTCTTC
d_gene: NA; j_gene: TRBJ2-1; v_gene: TRBV29-1; abundance: NA; CDR3aa: CSVATSYNEQFF; CDR3nt: TGCAGCGTTGCCACATCATACAATGAGCAGTTCTTC
d_gene: TRBD2; j_gene: TRBJ2-7; v_gene: TRBV6-5; abundance: NA; CDR3aa: CASSPASGRYEQYF; CDR3nt: TGTGCCAGCAGTCCTGCTAGCGGGCGCTACGAGCAGTACTTC
d_gene: NA; j_gene: TRBJ2-1; v_gene: TRBV9; abundance: NA; CDR3aa: CASSVEPLAEQFF; CDR3nt: TGTGCCAGCAGCGTAGAACCCCTAGCGGAGCAGTTCTTC
d_gene: NA; j_gene: TRBJ1-1; v_gene: TRBV5-1; abundance: NA; CDR3aa: CASSRGLENTEAFF; CDR3nt: TGCGCCAGCAGCCGGGGACTGGAGAACACTGAAGCTTTCTTT
d_gene: TRBD1; j_gene: TRBJ1-5; v_gene: TRBV27; abundance: NA; CDR3aa: CASSTGTGSDQPQHF; CDR3nt: TGTGCCAGCAGTACGGGGACAGGGTCGGATCAGCCCCAGCATTTT
d_gene: TRBD2; j_gene: TRBJ2-1; v_gene: TRBV7-2; abundance: NA; CDR3aa: CASSLGLAGDSWGFF; CDR3nt: TGTGCCAGCAGCTTAGGTCTAGCGGGAGACTCTTGGGGGTTCTTC
d_gene: NA; j_gene: TRBJ1-3; v_gene: TRBV5-1; abundance: NA; CDR3aa: CASSLEAGSSGNTIYF; CDR3nt: TGCGCCAGCAGCTTGGAAGCAGGTAGCTCTGGAAACACCATATATTTT
d_gene: NA; j_gene: TRBJ2-7; v_gene: TRBV4-1; abundance: NA; CDR3aa: CASSQGPRAYEQYF; CDR3nt: TGCGCCAGCAGCCAAGGGCCTCGAGCGTACGAGCAGTACTTC